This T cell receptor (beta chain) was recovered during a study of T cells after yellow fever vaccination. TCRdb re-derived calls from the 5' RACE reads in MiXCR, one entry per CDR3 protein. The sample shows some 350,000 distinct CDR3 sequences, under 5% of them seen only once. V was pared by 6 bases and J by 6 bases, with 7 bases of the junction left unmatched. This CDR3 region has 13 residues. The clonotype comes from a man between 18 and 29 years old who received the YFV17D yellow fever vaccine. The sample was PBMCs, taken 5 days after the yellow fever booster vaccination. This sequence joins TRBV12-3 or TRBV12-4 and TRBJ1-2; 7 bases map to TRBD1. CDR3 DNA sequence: TGTGCCAGCAGCCCCGGGACAGCGCATGGCTACACCTTC. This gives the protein CASSPGTAHGYTF.